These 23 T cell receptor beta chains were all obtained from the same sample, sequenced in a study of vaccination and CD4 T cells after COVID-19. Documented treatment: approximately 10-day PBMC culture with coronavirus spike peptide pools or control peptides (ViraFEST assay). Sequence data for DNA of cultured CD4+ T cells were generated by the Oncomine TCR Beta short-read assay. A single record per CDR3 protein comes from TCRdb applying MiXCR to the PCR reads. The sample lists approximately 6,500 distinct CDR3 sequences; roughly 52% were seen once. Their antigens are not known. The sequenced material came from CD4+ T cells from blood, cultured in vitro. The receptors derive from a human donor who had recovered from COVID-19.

CDR3 sequence: CSASPAGVRTGELFF. The DNA for the CDR3 is TGCAGTGCCAGCCCTGCAGGGGTTCGCACCGGGGAGCTGTTTTTT. The chain carries TRBV20-1 and TRBJ2-2; possible D gene TRBD1, 6 bases. Trimming shortened V by 6 bases and J by 4 bases, and 18 bases separated the two germline ends. This CDR3 has 15 residues. Germline V lookup: CDR1 DFQATT, CDR2 SNEGSKA (reference sequence).

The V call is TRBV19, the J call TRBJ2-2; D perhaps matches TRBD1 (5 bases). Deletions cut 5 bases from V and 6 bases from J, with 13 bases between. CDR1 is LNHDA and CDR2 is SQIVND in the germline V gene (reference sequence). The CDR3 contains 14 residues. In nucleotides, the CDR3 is TGTGCCAGTAGTTCCTCAGGGTCTTCCGGGGAGCTGTTTTTT. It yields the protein CASSSSGSSGELFF.

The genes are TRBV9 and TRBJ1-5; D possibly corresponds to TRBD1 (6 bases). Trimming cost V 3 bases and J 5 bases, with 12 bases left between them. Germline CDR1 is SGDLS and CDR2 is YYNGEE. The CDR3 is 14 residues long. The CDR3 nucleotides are TGTGCCAGCAGCGGAGGCCCAGGGGATCAGCCCCAGCATTTT. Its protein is CASSGGPGDQPQHF.

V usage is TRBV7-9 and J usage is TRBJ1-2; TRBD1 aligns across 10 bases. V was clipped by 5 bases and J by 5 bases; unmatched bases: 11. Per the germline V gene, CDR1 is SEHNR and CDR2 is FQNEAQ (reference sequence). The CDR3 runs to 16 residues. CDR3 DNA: TGTGCCAGCAGCCGTGGGACAGGGGCGCAGCTGTATGGCTACACCTTC. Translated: CASSRGTGAQLYGYTF.

The CDR3 coding sequence is TGTGCCAGCAAATTCCGCGGGAGCAATTCACCCCTCCACTTT. This gives the protein CASKFRGSNSPLHF. The chain uses TRBV12-3 or TRBV12-4 and TRBJ1-6; D is unresolved. This CDR3 comprises 14 residues. Between the trimmed V and J ends, which lost 7 bases and 7 bases, there was a span of 14 bases.

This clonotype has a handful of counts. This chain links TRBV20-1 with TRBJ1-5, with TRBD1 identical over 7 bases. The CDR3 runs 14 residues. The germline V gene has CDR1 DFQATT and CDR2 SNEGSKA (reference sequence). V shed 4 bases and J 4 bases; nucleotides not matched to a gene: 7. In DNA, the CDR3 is TGCAGTGCTACACGGGACAGTGGGAATCAGCCCCAGCATTTT. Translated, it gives CSATRDSGNQPQHF.

The CDR3 region is CASSYWGGGGPKNTEAFF. In nucleotides, the CDR3 is TGTGCCAGCAGTTACTGGGGTGGGGGGGGTCCAAAAAACACTGAAGCTTTCTTT. The chain is built from TRBV6-5 and TRBJ1-1; D is possibly TRBD1 (5 bases). CDR3 size: 18 residues. The germline V gene encodes CDR1 MNHEY and CDR2 SVGAGI. V shed 1 base and J shed 2 bases, with 20 bases lying between them.

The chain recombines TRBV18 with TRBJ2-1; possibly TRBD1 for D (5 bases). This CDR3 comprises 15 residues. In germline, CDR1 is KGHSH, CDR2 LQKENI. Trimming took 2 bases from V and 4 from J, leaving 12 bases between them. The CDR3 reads CASSPVTGTYNEQFF. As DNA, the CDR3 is TGTGCCAGCTCACCAGTAACAGGTACTTACAATGAGCAGTTCTTC.

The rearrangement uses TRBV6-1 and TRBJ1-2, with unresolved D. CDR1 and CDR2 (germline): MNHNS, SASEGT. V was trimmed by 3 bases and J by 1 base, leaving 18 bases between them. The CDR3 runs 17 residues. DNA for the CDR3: TGTGCCAGCAGTGAGGACCTGAGGGAGCGGATTAACTATGGCTACACCTTC. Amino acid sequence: CASSEDLRERINYGYTF.

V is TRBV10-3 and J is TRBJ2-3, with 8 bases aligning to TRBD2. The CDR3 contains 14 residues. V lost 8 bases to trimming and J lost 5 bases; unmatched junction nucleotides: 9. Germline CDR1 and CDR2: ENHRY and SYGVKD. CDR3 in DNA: TGTGCCATCCAGAGGGCGGGAGGTGGAGATACGCAGTATTTT. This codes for CAIQRAGGGDTQYF.

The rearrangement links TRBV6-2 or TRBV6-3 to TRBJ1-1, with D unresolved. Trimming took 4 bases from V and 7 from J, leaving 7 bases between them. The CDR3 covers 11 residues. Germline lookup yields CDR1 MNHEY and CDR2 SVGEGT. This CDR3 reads CASSLGGEAFF. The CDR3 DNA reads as TGTGCCAGCAGTTTGGGCGGTGAAGCTTTCTTT.

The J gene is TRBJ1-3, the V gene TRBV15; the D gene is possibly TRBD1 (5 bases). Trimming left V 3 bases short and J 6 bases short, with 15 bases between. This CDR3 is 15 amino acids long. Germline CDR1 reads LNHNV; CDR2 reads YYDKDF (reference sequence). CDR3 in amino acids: CATSSLKGQENTIYF. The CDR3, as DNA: TGTGCCACCAGCAGCCTTAAGGGGCAGGAAAACACCATATATTTT. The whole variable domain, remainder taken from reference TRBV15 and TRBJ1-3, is DAMVIQNPRYQVTQFGKPVTLSCSQTLNHNVMYWYQQKSSQAPKLLFHYYDKDFNNEADTPDNFQSRRPNTSFCFLDIRSPGLGDTAMYLCATSSLKGQENTIYFGEGSWLTVV.

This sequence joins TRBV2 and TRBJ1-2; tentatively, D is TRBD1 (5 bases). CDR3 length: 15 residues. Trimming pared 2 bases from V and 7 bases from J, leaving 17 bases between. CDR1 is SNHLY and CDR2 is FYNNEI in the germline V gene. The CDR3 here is CASSEPKDNYRGYTF. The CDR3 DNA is TGTGCCAGCAGTGAACCTAAGGACAACTACCGTGGCTACACCTTC.

Written as DNA, the CDR3 is TGTGCCAGTAGTACGAGTCGAGGCGGGGAAAATAGCTCCTACGAGCAGTACTTC. Its protein is CASSTSRGGENSSYEQYF. V usage is TRBV19 and J usage is TRBJ2-7, with a tentative D call TRBD2 (6 bases). Trimming removed 4 bases at V and 0 bases at J, with 22 bases between. The germline gives CDR1 LNHDA, CDR2 SQIVND (reference sequence). The CDR3 is 18 residues long.

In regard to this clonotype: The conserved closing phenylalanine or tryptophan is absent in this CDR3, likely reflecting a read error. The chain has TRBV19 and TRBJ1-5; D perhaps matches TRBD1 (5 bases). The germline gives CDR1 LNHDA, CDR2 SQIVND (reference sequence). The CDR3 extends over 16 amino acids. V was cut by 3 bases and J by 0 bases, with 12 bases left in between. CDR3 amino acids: CASSIPQGNSNQPQHS. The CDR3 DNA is TGTGCCAGTAGTATCCCTCAGGGAAATAGCAATCAGCCCCAGCATTCT.

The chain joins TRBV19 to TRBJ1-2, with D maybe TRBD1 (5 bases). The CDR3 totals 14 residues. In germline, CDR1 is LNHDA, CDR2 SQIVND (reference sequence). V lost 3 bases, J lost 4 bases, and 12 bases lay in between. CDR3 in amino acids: CASSISTGGYGYTF. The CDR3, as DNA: TGTGCCAGTAGTATCTCTACTGGGGGCTATGGCTACACCTTC.

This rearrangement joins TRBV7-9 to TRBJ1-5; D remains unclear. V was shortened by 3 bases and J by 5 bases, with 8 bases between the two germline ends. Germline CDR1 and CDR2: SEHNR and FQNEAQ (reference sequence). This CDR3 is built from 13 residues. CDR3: CASSFSRDQPQHF. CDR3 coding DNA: TGTGCCAGCAGCTTTTCGAGGGATCAGCCCCAGCATTTT.

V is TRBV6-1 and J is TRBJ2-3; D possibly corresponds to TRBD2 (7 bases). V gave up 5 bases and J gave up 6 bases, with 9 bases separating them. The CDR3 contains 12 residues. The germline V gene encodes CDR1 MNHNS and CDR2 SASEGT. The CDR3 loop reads CASSRGADTQYF. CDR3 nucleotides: TGTGCCAGCAGTCGGGGGGCGGATACGCAGTATTTT.

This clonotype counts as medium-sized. CDR3 in DNA: TGCAGTGCTAGAGAGCGGCTAGCGGACCCCTGGGGGACCCAGTACTTC. Translation: CSARERLADPWGTQYF. The chain joins TRBV20-1 to TRBJ2-5, with 7 positions matching TRBD2. Germline V lookup: CDR1 DFQATT, CDR2 SNEGSKA (reference sequence). Trimming cost V 0 bases and J 7 bases; bases outside gene matches: 14. The CDR3 totals 16 residues.

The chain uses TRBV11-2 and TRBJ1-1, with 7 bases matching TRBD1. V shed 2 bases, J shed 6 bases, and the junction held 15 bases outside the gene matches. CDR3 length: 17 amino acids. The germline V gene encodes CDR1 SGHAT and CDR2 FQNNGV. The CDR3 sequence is CASSLMARRGGISEAFF. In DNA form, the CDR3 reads TGTGCCAGCAGCTTAATGGCCCGTAGAGGGGGCATATCTGAAGCTTTCTTT.

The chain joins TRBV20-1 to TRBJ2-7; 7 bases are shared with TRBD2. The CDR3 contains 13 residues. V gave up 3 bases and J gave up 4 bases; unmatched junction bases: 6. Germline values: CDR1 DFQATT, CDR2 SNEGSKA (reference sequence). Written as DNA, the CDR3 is TGCAGTGCTAGGGGGAGGGGACTTTACGAGCAGTACTTC. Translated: CSARGRGLYEQYF.

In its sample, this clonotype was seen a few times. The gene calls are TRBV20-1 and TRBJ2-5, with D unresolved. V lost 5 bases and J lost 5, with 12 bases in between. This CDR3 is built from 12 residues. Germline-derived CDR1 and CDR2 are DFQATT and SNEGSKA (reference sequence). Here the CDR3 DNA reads TGCAGTGCTGAGGACCATCGGGAGACCCAGTACTTC. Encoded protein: CSAEDHRETQYF.

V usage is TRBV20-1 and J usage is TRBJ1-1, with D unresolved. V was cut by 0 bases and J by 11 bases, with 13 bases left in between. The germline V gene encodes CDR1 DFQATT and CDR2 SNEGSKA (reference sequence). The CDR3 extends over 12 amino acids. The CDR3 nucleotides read TGCAGTGCTAGAGAGGGGTCTCTTCGGGCTTTCTTT. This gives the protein CSAREGSLRAFF.